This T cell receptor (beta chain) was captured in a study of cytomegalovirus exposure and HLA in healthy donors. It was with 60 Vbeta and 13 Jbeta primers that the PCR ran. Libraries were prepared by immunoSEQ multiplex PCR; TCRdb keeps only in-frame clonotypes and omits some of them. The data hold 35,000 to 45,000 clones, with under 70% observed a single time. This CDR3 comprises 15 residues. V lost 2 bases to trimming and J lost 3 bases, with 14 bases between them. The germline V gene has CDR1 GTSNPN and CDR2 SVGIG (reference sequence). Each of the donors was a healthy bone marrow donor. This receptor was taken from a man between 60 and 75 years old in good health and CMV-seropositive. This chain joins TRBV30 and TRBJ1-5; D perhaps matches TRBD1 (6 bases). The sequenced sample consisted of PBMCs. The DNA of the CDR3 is TGTGCCTGGAGTCAAGGAACAGGGAACAATCAGCCCCAGCATTTT. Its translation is CAWSQGTGNNQPQHF.